The sequence of this T cell receptor beta chain was determined in a study of neoadjuvant nivolumab and ipilimumab in lung cancer. On this clone: Its antigen is currently unknown.

Study results and limitations: Only a single major-pathologic-response sample was available for clonality analysis.

Produced via immunoSEQ multiplex PCR; TCRdb's table is partial and in-frame only. The sample yields roughly 45,000 clones, 80% to 90% seen once. The germline V gene encodes CDR1 LGHNT and CDR2 FRNRAP. V was trimmed by 6 bases and J by 4 bases, leaving 19 bases between them. The CDR3 length is 16 residues. The sequence was collected from an adult with non-small cell lung cancer. Some clones in this sample may be carry-over from other donors' samples. This material consisted of blood, taken before neoadjuvant nivolumab, alone or with ipilimumab. This chain connects TRBV12-5 to TRBJ2-1; D is possibly TRBD1 or TRBD2 (5 bases each). CDR3 sequence: CASGSHRRSHYNEQFF. Here the CDR3 DNA reads TGTGCTAGTGGCTCTCACAGGAGGTCACATTACAATGAGCAGTTCTTC. The full variable domain, with the rest looked up from reference TRBV12-5 and TRBJ2-1, is DARVTQTPRHKVTEMGQEVTMRCQPILGHNTVFWYRQTMMQGLELLAYFRNRAPLDDSGMPKDRFSAEMPDATLATLKIQPSEPRDSAVYFCASGSHRRSHYNEQFFGPGTRLTVL.